This T cell receptor beta chain was captured by sequencing in a study of shared clonotypes between healthy human individuals. Generated by immunoSEQ multiplex PCR, the TCRdb table keeps only in-frame clones and is missing some. The sample lists some 1 million clones, approximately 68% occurring once. Notes on the study in general: Compared with clonotypes that all four donors shared, non-shared clonotypes had lower generation probabilities.

Details on this clone: As yet, its antigen is unknown.

Between the trimmed V and J ends, which lost 4 bases and 9 bases, there was a span of 16 bases. CDR1 is SNHLY, CDR2 FYNNEI, per germline. The CDR3 is 14 residues long. The clonotype comes from a man younger than 35 in good health. The source material was memory CD4+ T cells sorted from blood. The subset was: CD45RA-negative fraction. The genes are TRBV2 and TRBJ2-1; no clear D gene. The CDR3 here is CASSGSSVSGEQFF. In DNA, the CDR3 is TGTGCCAGCAGTGGGTCTTCGGTTTCGGGTGAGCAGTTCTTC.